What follows is one T cell receptor (beta chain) and its context. There are 14 residues in the CDR3. Deletions cut 4 bases from V and 3 bases from J, with 13 bases between. The germline V gene has CDR1 KGHSH and CDR2 LQKENI. The data originate from a study of T cells in localized non-small cell lung cancer. Some clones are missing from TCRdb's copy, which holds only in-frame ones; the method was immunoSEQ multiplex PCR. The table lists 2,500 to 3,000 clones, around 25% of them singletons. Sequencing was performed on lung tumor tissue, taken before any cancer treatment. The source of this sequence is a man between 40 and 69 years old with stage III lung adenocarcinoma. The rearrangement joins TRBV18 to TRBJ2-7, with D perhaps TRBD1 (8 bases). CDR3 residues: CASSLTGEGYEQYF. The CDR3 DNA reads as TGTGCCAGCTCACTGACAGGGGAGGGCTACGAGCAGTACTTC.